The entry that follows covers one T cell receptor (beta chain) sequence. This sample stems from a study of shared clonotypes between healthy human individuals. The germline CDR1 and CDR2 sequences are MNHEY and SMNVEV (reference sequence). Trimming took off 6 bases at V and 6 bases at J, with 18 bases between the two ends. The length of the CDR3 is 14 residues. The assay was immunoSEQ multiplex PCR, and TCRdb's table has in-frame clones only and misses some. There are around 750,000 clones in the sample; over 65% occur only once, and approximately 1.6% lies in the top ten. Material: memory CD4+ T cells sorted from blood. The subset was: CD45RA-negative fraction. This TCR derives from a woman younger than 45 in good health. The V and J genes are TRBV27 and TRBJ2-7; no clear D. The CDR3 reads CASRRSTPNREQYF. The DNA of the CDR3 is TGTGCCAGCAGACGATCAACCCCAAACCGCGAGCAGTACTTC.